Following are 26 T cell receptor beta chains from one sample sequenced in a study of OX40 agonist ivuxolimab in advanced cancers. Here immunoSEQ multiplex PCR was the method, and the copy in TCRdb shows in-frame clones only, minus some. The table shows 42,000 or so clones, with approximately 87% occurring only once. The source material was CD4+ or CD8+ T cells sorted from blood, sampled in a trial of the OX40 agonist ivuxolimab. These receptor sequences come from an adult with an advanced solid tumor such as melanoma, head and neck, liver or kidney cancer.

CDR3 bases: TGCGCCAGCAGATCTTCGGGGACTAGCATTACCAATGAGCAGTTCTTC. As protein: CASRSSGTSITNEQFF. J is TRBJ2-1 and V is TRBV5-1; the match to TRBD2 covers 9 bases. The CDR3 spans 16 residues. Germline CDR1 is SGHRS and CDR2 is YFSETQ. Trimming cost V 5 bases and J 6 bases; bases outside gene matches: 12. The variable domain in full, with the rest retrieved from reference TRBV5-1 and TRBJ2-1, is KAGVTQTPRYLIKTRGQQVTLSCSPISGHRSVSWYQQTPGQGLQFLFEYFSETQRNKGNFPGRFSGRQFSNSRSEMNVSTLELGDSALYLCASRSSGTSITNEQFFGPGTRLTVL.

V and J are TRBV6-1 and TRBJ2-7; D not resolved. The CDR3 extends over 12 amino acids. V lost 5 bases to trimming and J lost 2 bases, with 7 bases between them. Germline V gene lookup returns CDR1 MNHNS and CDR2 SASEGT. CDR3 nucleotide sequence: TGTGCCAGCAGTACAGATACCTACGAGCAGTACTTC. It translates to CASSTDTYEQYF.

This chain joins TRBV7-2 and TRBJ2-3; 7 nucleotides agree with TRBD1. Per the germline V gene, CDR1 is SGHTA and CDR2 is FQGNSA. Trimming removed 2 bases from V and 3 bases from J; junction bases left unmatched: 5. This CDR3 contains 15 residues. CDR3 protein: CASSLYVRGTDTQYF. The DNA for the CDR3 is TGTGCCAGCAGCTTATATGTCAGGGGGACAGATACGCAGTATTTT. The full variable domain, its missing parts supplied by reference TRBV7-2 and TRBJ2-3, is GAGVSQSPSNKVTEKGKDVELRCDPISGHTALYWYRQSLGQGLEFLIYFQGNSAPDKSGLPSDRFSAERTGGSVSTLTIQRTQQEDSAVYLCASSLYVRGTDTQYFGPGTRLTVL.

The V and J genes are TRBV19 and TRBJ1-2, with D possibly being TRBD1 (6 bases). CDR1 LNHDA and CDR2 SQIVND come from the germline V gene (reference sequence). Trimming removed 7 bases from V and 4 bases from J, with 16 bases in between. This CDR3 has 14 amino acids. The CDR3 DNA sequence: TGTGCCAGTACACCTGCACAGGGAACCTATGGCTACACCTTC. It translates to CASTPAQGTYGYTF.

The chain combines TRBV6-1 with TRBJ2-5, with a possible D match to TRBD1 (6 bases). The better agreement between TRBJ2-7 and the DNA end casts doubt on the J call. Germline V CDR1 and CDR2: MNHNS, SASEGT. The CDR3 is 13 amino acids. Here the CDR3 reads CASTSDRSYEQYF. CDR3 bases: TGTGCCAGCACCTCGGACAGATCCTACGAGCAGTACTTC.

This clone was recorded a few times. This rearrangement joins TRBV5-6 to TRBJ1-4; a possible D gene is TRBD1 (6 bases). Germline CDR1 and CDR2: SGHDT and YYEEEE. With 1 base removed from V and 10 bases from J, the gap between germline ends came to 14 bases. The CDR3 has 14 amino acids. CDR3 protein: CASSLKTGNAKLFF. The CDR3 DNA reads as TGTGCCAGCAGCTTGAAGACAGGCAACGCAAAACTGTTTTTT.

V and J are TRBV5-4 and TRBJ2-2, with D maybe TRBD1 (6 bases). The germline V and J ends were trimmed by 2 bases and 0 bases, with 11 bases remaining between them. CDR1 SGHNT and CDR2 YYREEE come from the germline V gene (reference sequence). The CDR3 loop spans 16 amino acids. This CDR3 is CASSLRTASNTGELFF. In nucleotides, the CDR3 is TGTGCCAGCAGCTTAAGGACAGCCTCGAACACCGGGGAGCTGTTTTTT.

This clone was observed a handful of times. This rearrangement joins TRBV7-8 to TRBJ2-1; tentative D call: TRBD2 (5 bases). This CDR3 is 12 amino acids long. The ends were cut back, 5 bases at V and 11 bases at J, with 13 bases in the middle. The germline gives CDR1 SGHVS, CDR2 FQNEAQ. CDR3 protein: CASSASLTKQFF. CDR3 coding DNA: TGTGCCAGCAGCGCTAGCCTGACTAAGCAGTTCTTC. The complete variable domain, with remaining parts taken from reference TRBV7-8 and TRBJ2-1, reads GAGVSQSPRYKVAKRGQDVALRCDPISGHVSLFWYQQALGQGPEFLTYFQNEAQLDKSGLPSDRFFAERPEGSVSTLKIQRTQQEDSAVYLCASSASLTKQFFGPGTRLTVL.

CDR3 nucleotide sequence: TGCGCCAGCAGTCAGCTGAGATCCGGGACAGGGGGAAATCAGCCCCAGCATTTT. Protein sequence: CASSQLRSGTGGNQPQHF. This chain links TRBV23-1 with TRBJ1-5; TRBD1 aligns across 11 bases. Being an ORF, TRBV23-1 has a function that is uncertain. This CDR3 has 18 residues. J was trimmed by 4 bases and V by 3 bases; bases with no gene match: 11.

The V and J genes are TRBV5-1 and TRBJ2-1; 7 bases align to TRBD1. The V and J ends lost 3 bases and 4 bases, in that order; junction bases with no gene match: 4. Germline V gene sequence: CDR1 SGHRS, CDR2 YFSETQ. This CDR3 has 14 amino acids. The CDR3 DNA sequence: TGCGCCAGCAGCTCGGGACAGAGTTACAATGAGCAGTTCTTC. This translates into CASSSGQSYNEQFF.

This chain joins TRBV7-2 and TRBJ2-3; D might be TRBD2 (6 bases). V lost 5 bases and J 3 bases, leaving 9 bases between the germline ends. This CDR3 contains 13 residues. Germline V gives CDR1 SGHTA, CDR2 FQGNSA. CDR3 residues: CASSPSGTDTQYF. CDR3 DNA sequence: TGTGCCAGCAGCCCGAGCGGGACAGATACGCAGTATTTT.

The chain has TRBV9 and TRBJ2-1; 16 bases fit TRBD2. CDR3 length equals 17 residues. V was pared by 4 bases and J by 2 bases, with 3 bases of the junction left unmatched. The V gene's germline CDR1 is SGDLS and CDR2 YYNGEE. The CDR3 coding sequence is TGTGCCAGCAGCCCGGGACTAGCGGGAGGGACCTACAATGAGCAGTTCTTC. It encodes CASSPGLAGGTYNEQFF.

This chain joins TRBV23-1 and TRBJ2-4, with TRBD1 matching over 10 bases. TRBV23-1 belongs to the ORF category, with a function that is uncertain. Trimming removed 3 bases from V and 0 bases from J; junction bases left unmatched: 5. This CDR3 has 17 amino acids. CDR3 in amino acids: CASSQPTGGLAKNIQYF. CDR3 nucleotides: TGCGCCAGCAGTCAGCCGACAGGGGGCCTAGCCAAAAACATTCAGTACTTC.

The rearrangement uses TRBV5-8 and TRBJ1-4; D not certain. V was cut by 4 bases and J by 8 bases, with 12 bases left in between. Germline CDR1 and CDR2: SGHTS and YDEGEE. This CDR3 contains 13 residues. CDR3 DNA: TGTGCCAGCAGCACCCTTTCTGGAGAAAAACTGTTTTTT. Protein: CASSTLSGEKLFF. Full variable domain (missing parts from reference TRBV5-8 and TRBJ1-4): EAGVTQSPTHLIKTRGQQATLRCSPISGHTSVYWYQQALGLGLQFLLWYDEGEERNRGNFPPRFSGRQFPNYSSELNVNALELEDSALYLCASSTLSGEKLFFGSGTQLSVL.

This clone was counted a few times. The chain joins TRBV18 to TRBJ1-5; 7 bases agree with TRBD1. V dropped 4 bases and J dropped 5; count of bases not matched to a gene: 5. This CDR3 is 14 amino acids long. CDR1 and CDR2 (germline): KGHSH, LQKENI. CDR3 DNA sequence: TGTGCCAGCTCACTACAGGGGAAAGATCAGCCCCAGCATTTT. Protein sequence: CASSLQGKDQPQHF.

This chain joins TRBV28 and TRBJ1-5, with unresolved D. The CDR3 is made up of 13 amino acids. Germline loops: CDR1 MDHEN, CDR2 SYDVKM. Trimming took 7 bases from V and 1 from J, leaving 8 bases between them. CDR3 nucleotides: TGTGCCAGCATCGCACAGAGCAATCAGCCCCAGCATTTT. It codes for CASIAQSNQPQHF.

This chain connects TRBV19 to TRBJ2-3; TRBD2 matches 9 bases. Per germline, CDR1 LNHDA and CDR2 SQIVND (reference sequence). The CDR3 is made up of 15 amino acids. Trimming took 7 bases from V and 5 from J; bases not matched to a gene: 10. CDR3 in DNA: TGTGCCAGTAAGGGACTAGCTCCTTTGGGAGATACGCAGTATTTT. This gives the protein CASKGLAPLGDTQYF.

This chain connects TRBV5-1 to TRBJ2-5, with D perhaps matching TRBD1 or TRBD2 (6 bases each). The V end was cut by 1 base, the J end by 6 bases, with 13 bases between. Germline V gives CDR1 SGHRS, CDR2 YFSETQ. The CDR3 sequence is 14 residues long. The CDR3 DNA reads as TGCGCCAGCAGCTTGTCGGGGGCCCCCCAGACCCAGTACTTC. This sequence encodes CASSLSGAPQTQYF.

The chain uses TRBV4-1 and TRBJ2-1; tentatively, D is TRBD2 (6 bases). Germline V CDR1 and CDR2: MGHRA, YSYEKL. This CDR3 has 15 residues. The V end lost 0 bases, the J end lost 8 bases, and 14 bases lay between the germline ends. The CDR3 nucleotides are TGCGCCAGCAGCCAAGAACTAGCCCAGGGTCATGAGCAGTTCTTC. This translates into CASSQELAQGHEQFF.

The chain recombines TRBV18 with TRBJ2-3; possibly TRBD2 for D (5 bases). CDR1 and CDR2 (germline): KGHSH, LQKENI. V was pared by 1 base and J by 1 base, with 12 bases between. The CDR3 loop spans 16 amino acids. The CDR3 coding sequence is TGTGCCAGCTCACCACGGTCGGGGTGGGGCACAGATACGCAGTATTTT. It yields the protein CASSPRSGWGTDTQYF.

The CDR3 protein is CASSVRGTTPSYEQYF. CDR3 sequence (DNA): TGTGCCAGCAGTGTACGCGGGACCACCCCCTCCTACGAGCAGTACTTC. V is TRBV2 and J is TRBJ2-7, with D maybe TRBD2 (6 bases). From germline, CDR1 is SNHLY and CDR2 FYNNEI. This CDR3 contains 16 residues. Trimming removed 4 bases at V and 0 bases at J, with 16 bases between.

DNA for the CDR3: TGCGCCAGCAGCTTGGCAGCGGGAGCAGATACGCAGTATTTT. It specifies CASSLAAGADTQYF. This chain joins TRBV5-1 and TRBJ2-3; 8 positions agree with TRBD2. The J segment lost 4 bases and the V segment lost 0 bases, leaving 1 base of the junction unmatched. The CDR3 loop spans 14 amino acids. CDR1 SGHRS and CDR2 YFSETQ come from the germline V gene.

The chain carries TRBV6-1 and TRBJ1-2, with D hard to call. Per germline, CDR1 MNHNS and CDR2 SASEGT. Trimming took 6 bases from V and 4 from J, leaving 6 bases between them. The CDR3 totals 11 residues. CDR3 sequence reads: CASRMSYGYTF. The CDR3 DNA follows: TGTGCCAGCAGGATGAGCTATGGCTACACCTTC.

Here the CDR3 reads CASSARTSQTDTQYF. The CDR3 DNA sequence: TGTGCCAGCAGTGCCCGGACTAGCCAAACAGATACGCAGTATTTT. The chain has TRBV2 and TRBJ2-3; 8 bases are a match to TRBD2. CDR3 length: 15 residues. Losses at the gene ends were 4 bases for V and 3 bases for J; bases not matched to a gene: 6. The germline V gene has CDR1 SNHLY and CDR2 FYNNEI.

This rearrangement joins TRBV5-1 to TRBJ2-2; perhaps TRBD2 as D (6 bases). This CDR3 is 15 amino acids long. V was trimmed by 1 base and J by 4 bases, leaving 11 bases between them. Germline CDR1 reads SGHRS; CDR2 reads YFSETQ. This chain's CDR3 is CASSLRGSGTGELFF. CDR3 DNA sequence: TGCGCCAGCAGCTTGCGGGGGTCTGGCACCGGGGAGCTGTTTTTT.

V usage is TRBV4-1 and J usage is TRBJ2-2; D unresolved. Germline lookup yields CDR1 MGHRA and CDR2 YSYEKL. V lost 4 bases, J lost 4 bases, and 7 bases lay in between. The length of the CDR3 is 13 residues. In nucleotides, the CDR3 is TGCGCCAGCAGCCCCTCAGGCACCGGGGAGCTGTTTTTT. Translation gives CASSPSGTGELFF.